This T cell receptor (beta chain) comes out of a study of PD-1 blockade in classical Hodgkin lymphoma. There was relapse after autologous stem cell transplantation in every patient, and there was variation in brentuximab vedotin exposure. CDR3 length: 13 residues. V was trimmed by 4 bases and J by 9 bases, leaving 12 bases between them. The germline V gene encodes CDR1 MNHNS and CDR2 SASEGT. Whole-study findings and limits: Newly diagnosed patients and complete responders had comparable diversity at baseline. Nivolumab starters within 1 year of ASCT were excluded. CD4+ TCR diversity rose significantly by C4D1, and CD8+ TCR diversity did not. Why repertoires differed is undefined; disease activity or prior therapy possibly contributed.

Comments on this clone: Its antigen is as yet unknown.

Libraries were prepared by immunoSEQ multiplex PCR; TCRdb keeps only in-frame clonotypes and omits some of them. The sample lists some 41,000 clones; approximately 86% were seen once. The V gene is TRBV6-1, the J gene TRBJ2-2; D uncertain. The clonotype was recovered from a human donor with classical Hodgkin lymphoma. The sequences come from peripheral blood mononuclear cells (PBMCs), collected before the second cycle of nivolumab. The CDR3 DNA reads as TGTGCCAGCAGTGGCACTGGGCAGCGGGAGCTGTTTTTT. It specifies CASSGTGQRELFF.